Given below is one T cell receptor (beta chain) in context. This CDR3 is built from 11 residues. V was pared by 2 bases and J by 7 bases, with 6 bases between. Per the germline V gene, CDR1 is GTSNPN and CDR2 is SVGIG (reference sequence). The data were taken from a study of control samples from healthy donors and cancer patients. TCRdb's table, derived via immunoSEQ multiplex PCR, lists solely in-frame clones and lacks some. The sample holds under 150,000 clones, 80% to 90% seen once. Sequencing was carried out using PBMCs. J is TRBJ1-3 and V is TRBV30; D gene uncertain. The TCR comes from a woman aged 50 to 65 with colorectal cancer. CDR3 coding DNA: TGTGCCTGGAGTAACGCGAACACCATATATTTT. As protein: CAWSNANTIYF.